The 10 T cell receptor beta chains below come from one sample, sequenced in a study of T-cell memory formation after mild COVID-19 (dated by TCRdb to 2020 to 2022). Library preparation used 5' RACE. Instrument used: Illumina NovaSeq 6000. TCRdb trimmed the raw reads at Q25, called clones with MiXCR and kept productive beta chains. Rows with a matching CDR3 protein are joined into one entry that keeps the most common DNA and genes. This sample comprises roughly 580,000 distinct CDR3 sequences, about a sixth of them detected only once. The ten most abundant clones make up more than 10% of the sample. The material sequenced was PBMCs or a T cell subset sorted from them (not recorded which). These receptors came from an adult woman who had mild COVID-19 (a few samples of this study predate the infection). The sample titles of this study are shuffled in the database, so cell type and time point are left out; the donor was told from shared clones.

This clonotype showed up just a few times. The V call is TRBV5-8, the J call TRBJ1-1; D remains ambiguous. The V gene lost 0 bases and the J gene lost 4 bases, with 13 bases spanning the gap. Germline loops: CDR1 SGHTS, CDR2 YDEGEE. The CDR3 consists of 15 residues. The CDR3: CASSLDRFRITEAFF. The CDR3 nucleotides are TGTGCCAGCAGCTTGGACAGATTCCGGATCACTGAAGCTTTCTTT.

This clonotype was seen a handful of times. V gene TRBV15 combines with J gene TRBJ1-5, with D maybe TRBD1 (5 bases). V lost 3 bases and J 5 bases, leaving 14 bases between the germline ends. In germline, CDR1 is LNHNV, CDR2 YYDKDF (reference sequence). The CDR3 extends over 15 amino acids. In DNA form, the CDR3 reads TGTGCCACCAGCAGTTGGCAGGGAAACGATCAGCCCCAGCATTTT. Translation gives CATSSWQGNDQPQHF.

The chain links TRBV6-1 to TRBJ2-7; perhaps TRBD2 as D (7 bases). This CDR3 has 15 residues. V lost 6 bases to trimming and J lost 4 bases, with 19 bases between them. Germline assignment: CDR1 MNHNS and CDR2 SASEGT. CDR3 loop: CASRTEGGLGYEQYF. CDR3 DNA: TGTGCCAGCAGAACAGAGGGGGGGCTAGGTTACGAGCAGTACTTC.

The chain links TRBV10-3 to TRBJ1-5, with TRBD1 matching 7 bases. The CDR3 runs 14 residues. The V gene end was trimmed by 3 bases and the J gene end by 3 bases; junction bases not matched to a gene: 2. The V gene's germline CDR1 is ENHRY and CDR2 SYGVKD. The CDR3 reads CAISDDRDNQPQHF. The CDR3 DNA reads as TGTGCCATCAGTGATGACAGGGACAATCAGCCCCAGCATTTT.

The chain employs TRBV20-1 and TRBJ2-2, with D uncertain. Germline CDR1 DFQATT, CDR2 SNEGSKA (reference sequence). The CDR3 is made up of 13 amino acids. V lost 0 bases, J lost 4 bases, and 6 bases lay in between. The CDR3 sequence: CSARDVGTGELFF. CDR3 DNA sequence: TGCAGTGCTAGAGATGTCGGCACCGGGGAGCTGTTTTTT.

The chain recombines TRBV5-4 with TRBJ2-1, with TRBD1 as a possible D gene (6 bases). V lost 0 bases, J lost 7 bases, and 11 bases lay in between. This CDR3 has 14 residues. Per the germline V gene, CDR1 is SGHNT and CDR2 is YYREEE (reference sequence). CDR3 sequence reads: CASSLDGGGNEQFF. In DNA form, the CDR3 reads TGTGCCAGCAGCTTGGATGGGGGCGGGAATGAGCAGTTCTTC.

The V call is TRBV30, the J call TRBJ1-3; D is undetermined. In germline, CDR1 is GTSNPN, CDR2 SVGIG (reference sequence). V was cut by 2 bases and J by 2 bases, with 10 bases left in between. CDR3 size: 14 residues. The DNA for the CDR3 is TGTGCCTGGAGTAGGGCAACCGCTGGAAACACCATATATTTT. Translating it yields CAWSRATAGNTIYF.

The J gene is TRBJ2-2, the V gene TRBV5-1; D is uncertain. The germline V gene has CDR1 SGHRS and CDR2 YFSETQ. V lost 0 bases and J 4 bases, leaving 13 bases between the germline ends. The CDR3 is made up of 16 amino acids. CDR3 residues: CASSLVSGSATGELFF. DNA for the CDR3: TGCGCCAGCAGCTTGGTTTCGGGCAGCGCCACCGGGGAGCTGTTTTTT.

The rearrangement uses TRBV7-8 and TRBJ1-2; D is undetermined. The germline V and J ends were trimmed by 1 base and 0 bases, with 9 bases remaining between them. Germline CDR1 is SGHVS and CDR2 is FQNEAQ. The CDR3 consists of 15 residues. DNA for the CDR3: TGTGCCAGCAGCTTAGTAAGCAGGCCTAACTATGGCTACACCTTC. It translates to CASSLVSRPNYGYTF.

V gene TRBV4-2 combines with J gene TRBJ2-5; D is unresolved. The V gene's germline CDR1 is LGHNA and CDR2 YNFKEQ. This CDR3 is built from 14 residues. V lost 2 bases to trimming and J lost 3 bases, with 10 bases between them. CDR3 in amino acids: CASSQSPAEETQYF. The CDR3 region has the DNA TGTGCCAGCAGCCAATCCCCCGCCGAAGAGACCCAGTACTTC.